This T cell receptor beta chain was captured by sequencing in a study of blood T cell repertoires in COVID-19. Across the whole study: COVID-19 samples, acute and convalescent, were from the United States, Italy and Spain.

Trimming left V 1 base short and J 13 bases short, with 14 bases between. CDR3 length: 13 amino acids. The germline V gene has CDR1 SGHVS and CDR2 FQNEAQ. As handled by the study authors: Amplifying reference gene primers gave estimates of nucleated cell counts. Generated by immunoSEQ multiplex PCR, the TCRdb table keeps only in-frame clones and is missing some. V and J calls and clone size are copied from that table; D and trimming were computed from the DNA. The repertoire has about 110,000 clones, over 70% of them found once; the top ten carry roughly 0.89%. Sequencing was performed on peripheral blood. The chain recombines TRBV7-8 with TRBJ2-1; D is undetermined. This clonotype was obtained from a woman in her 70s with acute or convalescent COVID-19. CDR3 amino acids: CASSLGKWSDQFF. As DNA, the CDR3 is TGTGCCAGCAGCTTAGGGAAATGGAGCGACCAGTTCTTC.